In this sample, the clone carrying this TCR beta chain turned up once. The CDR3 spans 15 residues. The J segment lost 4 bases and the V segment lost 1 base, leaving 0 bases of the junction unmatched. In germline, CDR1 is LNHNV, CDR2 YYDKDF (reference sequence). The repertoire was sequenced with immunoSEQ multiplex PCR; TCRdb's copy has only in-frame clones and lacks some. Of about 50,000 clones listed, approximately 90% are singletons. This entry is derived from a study of OX40 agonist ivuxolimab in advanced cancers. The rearrangement links TRBV15 to TRBJ2-5; 13 nucleotides align to TRBD2. Here the sequenced sample was CD4+ or CD8+ T cells sorted from blood, taken in a trial of the OX40 agonist ivuxolimab. The source is an adult with an advanced solid tumor such as melanoma, head and neck, liver or kidney cancer. In nucleotides, the CDR3 is TGTGCCACCAGCAGAGGGACTAGCGGGGGAGAGACCCAGTACTTC. It specifies CATSRGTSGGETQYF.